This T cell receptor beta chain emerged from a study of shared clonotypes between healthy human individuals. The table came from immunoSEQ multiplex PCR; TCRdb's copy has only in-frame clones and leaves some out. The profile shows roughly 2 million clones, 90% to 96% of them singletons. Healthy adults negative for HIV, lacking recent acute infections or vaccinations, served as donors. V was shortened by 5 bases and J by 2 bases, with 12 bases between the two germline ends. This CDR3 comprises 14 residues. Germline V CDR1 and CDR2: ENHRY, SYGVKD. The sample was naive CD4+ T cells sorted from blood. Subset noted: CD45RA+ positively selected. The source of this sequence is a young man in good health. V gene TRBV10-3 combines with J gene TRBJ1-2, with no clear D. This CDR3 is CAISSGSENYGYTF. CDR3 coding DNA: TGTGCCATCAGTTCGGGTTCGGAGAACTATGGCTACACCTTC.